One T cell receptor beta chain is described in this entry. Its antigen is as yet unknown. These data belong to a study of radiation and T cells in renal cell carcinoma. Study outcomes and limitations: Baseline intratumoral clonotype presence is unknown without pretreatment biopsies. In blood, top tumor clones expanded by 2 weeks, shrinking by 4.

The CDR3 runs to 18 residues. V lost 4 bases, J lost 0 bases, and 21 bases lay in between. Germline CDR1 KGHSH, CDR2 LQKENI. Sequenced by immunoSEQ multiplex PCR; TCRdb stores in-frame clones only, minus some. The data show 130,000 to 150,000 clones, about 87% seen once. Time point indicated: baseline pretreatment blood. Specified treatment: 15 Gy SBRT to primary tumor, nephrectomy 4 weeks later. Clear cell pathology was present in this patient's renal cell carcinoma. The source of this sequence is a woman between 65 and 79 years old with renal cell carcinoma. The specimen comprised blood, sampled from a patient whose treatment included radiotherapy and nephrectomy. The chain joins TRBV18 to TRBJ1-1; D is uncertain. The CDR3 nucleotides are TGTGCCAGCTCACTATCCGGAGGGCAAGTAAGCCTGAACACTGAAGCTTTCTTT. Translation gives CASSLSGGQVSLNTEAFF.